This TCR beta chain was found in a study of cytomegalovirus exposure and HLA in healthy donors. Findings of the study overall: The authors later linked a missense DCLRE1C variant to TCR beta V- and J-gene trimming.

Per the germline V gene, CDR1 is SEHNR and CDR2 is FQNEAQ (reference sequence). The germline V and J ends were trimmed by 8 bases and 4 bases, with 18 bases remaining between them. The CDR3 is 15 amino acids. On this clone itself: Its antigen is currently unknown.

PCR amplification relied on 60 Vbeta primers (plus 13 Jbeta primers). Clones were sequenced by immunoSEQ multiplex PCR, and TCRdb holds only the in-frame ones, with some missing. The data show 130,000 or so clones, with around 77% seen just once and 0.75% to 0.95% held by the top ten. The chain joins TRBV7-9 to TRBJ2-1; weak D call: TRBD2 (6 bases). This clonotype originated in a woman aged 55 to 70 in good health and CMV-seronegative. Sequences were obtained from PBMCs. The CDR3, as DNA: TGTGCCAGCCTTCTCGGGACTCCTAAATACAATGAGCAGTTCTTC. Encoded protein: CASLLGTPKYNEQFF.